The TCR beta chain under discussion was sequenced for a study of response to subunit inactivated influenza vaccine. V was cut by 9 bases and J by 8 bases, with 26 bases left in between. Germline V gene sequence: CDR1 MDHEN, CDR2 SYDVKM. This CDR3 contains 16 residues. One entry per CDR3 protein, called by TCRdb with MiXCR from the RT-PCR reads. The sample has around 580,000 distinct CDR3 sequences, 12% seen once. The sequenced sample was PBMCs from blood, obtained on the day of vaccination. This TCR came from a man aged 50-59 years who received an inactivated influenza vaccine. The J gene is TRBJ2-4, the V gene TRBV28, with D perhaps matching TRBD1 or TRBD2 (5 bases each). DNA for the CDR3: TGTGCCAGGGAAGAGAGGGGCAGGTTTAATTGTGACATTCAGTACTTC. Protein product: CAREERGRFNCDIQYF.